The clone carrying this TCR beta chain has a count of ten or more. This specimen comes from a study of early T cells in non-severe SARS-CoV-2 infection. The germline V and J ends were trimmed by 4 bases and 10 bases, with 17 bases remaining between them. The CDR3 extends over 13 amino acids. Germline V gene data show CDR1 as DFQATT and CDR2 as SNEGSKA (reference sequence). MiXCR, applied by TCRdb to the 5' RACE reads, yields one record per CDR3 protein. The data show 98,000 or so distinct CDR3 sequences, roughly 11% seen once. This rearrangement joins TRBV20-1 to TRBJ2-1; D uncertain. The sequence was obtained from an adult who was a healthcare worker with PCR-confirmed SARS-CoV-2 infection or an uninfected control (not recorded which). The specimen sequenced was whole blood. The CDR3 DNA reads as TGCAGTGCTACACGAATAGTGCTAGGGGAGCAGTTCTTC. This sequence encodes CSATRIVLGEQFF.